The rows below give T cell receptor beta chains drawn from one sample of a study of T cells in Graves' hyperthyroidism and ophthalmopathy. Each CDR3 protein is one row after TCRdb ran MiXCR on the multiplex PCR reads. Altogether 650,000 to 750,000 distinct CDR3 sequences are present, 14% being singletons, with the ten largest covering roughly 10%. Sequencing used blood. These receptors were taken from a woman in her late teens or twenties with Graves' hyperthyroidism. Both conserved end residues are part of each CDR3. Fields, in order: J gene, clone size, V gene, D gene, CDR3 length, CDR3 protein, CDR3 DNA. A D gene is named only where the DNA matches it firmly. Not all rows give a size; the values are once, few, many and, for expanded clones, a class.

J gene: TRBJ2-3
clone size: -
V gene: TRBV9
D gene: TRBD2
CDR3 length: 19
CDR3 protein: CASSRRRGGGRSRTDTQYF
CDR3 DNA: TGTGCCAGCAGCCGACGAAGAGGAGGCGGGAGGTCTAGGACAGATACGCAGTATTTT

J gene: TRBJ2-3
clone size: -
V gene: TRBV30
D gene: -
CDR3 length: 14
CDR3 protein: CAWSWSGDTDTQYF
CDR3 DNA: TGTGCCTGGAGTTGGTCGGGAGACACAGATACGCAGTATTTT

J gene: TRBJ1-1
clone size: many
V gene: TRBV2
D gene: -
CDR3 length: 14
CDR3 protein: CASSKQGGGTEAFF
CDR3 DNA: TGTGCCAGCAGTAAACAGGGAGGAGGGACTGAAGCTTTCTTT

J gene: TRBJ1-4
clone size: many
V gene: TRBV6-1
D gene: TRBD1
CDR3 length: 14
CDR3 protein: CASARNRGKEKLFF
CDR3 DNA: TGTGCCAGCGCGCGAAACAGGGGGAAGGAAAAACTGTTTTTT

J gene: TRBJ2-7
clone size: many
V gene: TRBV11-2
D gene: TRBD1
CDR3 length: 17
CDR3 protein: CASSLDTPDRGYYEQYF
CDR3 DNA: TGTGCCAGCAGCTTAGATACGCCCGACAGGGGATACTACGAGCAGTACTTC

J gene: TRBJ2-5
clone size: many
V gene: TRBV5-1
D gene: -
CDR3 length: 18
CDR3 protein: CASSRSGGGKQTQETQYF
CDR3 DNA: TGCGCCAGCAGCCGAAGCGGAGGTGGGAAGCAAACGCAGGAGACCCAGTACTTC

J gene: TRBJ2-1
clone size: many
V gene: TRBV20-1
D gene: -
CDR3 length: 14
CDR3 protein: CSAPNQGRNNEQFF
CDR3 DNA: TGCAGTGCTCCGAACCAGGGGCGAAACAATGAGCAGTTCTTC

J gene: TRBJ2-6
clone size: -
V gene: TRBV6-2/TRBV6-3
D gene: TRBD1
CDR3 length: 17
CDR3 protein: CATSETGGASGANVLTF
CDR3 DNA: TGTGCCACCTCTGAAACAGGGGGCGCCTCTGGGGCCAACGTCCTGACTTTC

J gene: TRBJ2-7
clone size: few
V gene: TRBV19
D gene: TRBD2
CDR3 length: 15
CDR3 protein: CASSIASGVVYEQYF
CDR3 DNA: TGTGCCAGTAGTATAGCTAGCGGGGTCGTATACGAGCAGTACTTC

J gene: TRBJ1-1
clone size: many
V gene: TRBV20-1
D gene: -
CDR3 length: 14
CDR3 protein: CSARTAPGYTEAFF
CDR3 DNA: TGCAGTGCTAGGACAGCGCCCGGCTACACTGAAGCTTTCTTT

J gene: TRBJ2-7
clone size: few
V gene: TRBV4-3
D gene: -
CDR3 length: 13
CDR3 protein: CASSQETRLEQYF
CDR3 DNA: TGCGCCAGCAGCCAAGAGACTCGTCTCGAGCAGTACTTC

J gene: TRBJ1-4
clone size: -
V gene: TRBV12-3/TRBV12-4
D gene: TRBD1
CDR3 length: 14
CDR3 protein: CASRQRTGSEKLFF
CDR3 DNA: TGTGCCAGCCGACAGAGGACAGGGAGTGAAAAACTGTTTTTT

J gene: TRBJ2-1
clone size: -
V gene: TRBV20-1
D gene: -
CDR3 length: 13
CDR3 protein: CSASGNPYNEQFF
CDR3 DNA: TGCAGTGCTAGCGGGAATCCCTACAATGAGCAGTTCTTC

J gene: TRBJ2-7
clone size: -
V gene: TRBV11-1
D gene: -
CDR3 length: 14
CDR3 protein: CASSLFLQGYEQYF
CDR3 DNA: TGTGCCAGCAGCTTATTTCTCCAGGGCTACGAGCAGTACTTC

J gene: TRBJ2-3
clone size: many
V gene: TRBV2
D gene: TRBD1
CDR3 length: 15
CDR3 protein: CASSVRDSSTDTQYF
CDR3 DNA: TGTGCCAGCAGTGTCCGGGACAGCAGCACAGATACGCAGTATTTT

J gene: TRBJ2-5
clone size: many
V gene: TRBV24-1
D gene: TRBD2
CDR3 length: 18
CDR3 protein: CATSDPSPLAGGQETQYF
CDR3 DNA: TGTGCCACCAGTGACCCATCCCCCCTAGCGGGAGGACAAGAGACCCAGTACTTC

J gene: TRBJ1-6
clone size: many
V gene: TRBV12-3/TRBV12-4
D gene: TRBD1
CDR3 length: 14
CDR3 protein: CASSFGQGKSPLHF
CDR3 DNA: TGTGCCAGCAGTTTCGGACAGGGGAAATCACCCCTCCACTTT

J gene: TRBJ2-5
clone size: few
V gene: TRBV27
D gene: -
CDR3 length: 14
CDR3 protein: CASSIGGPPKTQYF
CDR3 DNA: TGTGCCAGCAGCATCGGAGGGCCTCCGAAGACCCAGTACTTC

J gene: TRBJ1-1
clone size: -
V gene: TRBV20-1
D gene: TRBD1
CDR3 length: 14
CDR3 protein: CSAFPDRGNTEAFF
CDR3 DNA: TGCAGTGCTTTTCCTGACAGGGGGAACACTGAAGCTTTCTTT

J gene: TRBJ2-7
clone size: many
V gene: TRBV7-8
D gene: TRBD1
CDR3 length: 15
CDR3 protein: CASSHYRDRVYEQYF
CDR3 DNA: TGTGCCAGCAGCCATTACCGGGACAGGGTCTACGAGCAGTACTTC

J gene: TRBJ1-1
clone size: -
V gene: TRBV7-9
D gene: -
CDR3 length: 14
CDR3 protein: CASSSDSNPTEAFF
CDR3 DNA: TGTGCCAGCAGCTCGGACAGTAATCCAACTGAAGCTTTCTTT

J gene: TRBJ2-6
clone size: few
V gene: TRBV6-2/TRBV6-3
D gene: -
CDR3 length: 14
CDR3 protein: CASSALGGANVLTF
CDR3 DNA: TGTGCCAGCAGTGCCCTTGGGGGGGCCAACGTCCTGACTTTC

J gene: TRBJ1-5
clone size: many
V gene: TRBV7-9
D gene: -
CDR3 length: 11
CDR3 protein: CARRGYQPQHF
CDR3 DNA: TGTGCCAGGAGGGGGTATCAGCCCCAGCATTTT

J gene: TRBJ2-1
clone size: many
V gene: TRBV24-1
D gene: -
CDR3 length: 13
CDR3 protein: CATTGSVTNEQFF
CDR3 DNA: TGTGCCACAACAGGGTCGGTTACCAATGAGCAGTTCTTC

J gene: TRBJ2-5
clone size: many
V gene: TRBV6-2/TRBV6-3
D gene: TRBD2
CDR3 length: 14
CDR3 protein: CASTPAGGEETQYF
CDR3 DNA: TGTGCCAGCACTCCCGCGGGGGGCGAAGAGACCCAGTACTTC

J gene: TRBJ2-6
clone size: -
V gene: TRBV25-1
D gene: -
CDR3 length: 14
CDR3 protein: CASSEYPGANVLTF
CDR3 DNA: TGTGCCAGCAGTGAATACCCTGGGGCCAACGTCCTGACTTTC

J gene: TRBJ2-1
clone size: few
V gene: TRBV29-1
D gene: -
CDR3 length: 17
CDR3 protein: CSVQGSPGHTTRVEQFF
CDR3 DNA: TGCAGCGTTCAGGGTTCGCCCGGTCATACCACAAGGGTTGAGCAGTTCTTC

J gene: TRBJ2-7
clone size: -
V gene: TRBV30
D gene: -
CDR3 length: 14
CDR3 protein: CAWSARPLSYEQYF
CDR3 DNA: TGTGCCTGGAGTGCCCGCCCCTTATCTTACGAGCAGTACTTC

J gene: TRBJ2-7
clone size: -
V gene: TRBV18
D gene: -
CDR3 length: 14
CDR3 protein: CASSYEIRSYEQYF
CDR3 DNA: TGTGCCAGCTCATATGAGATCCGGTCCTACGAGCAGTACTTC

J gene: TRBJ2-3
clone size: many
V gene: TRBV6-1
D gene: -
CDR3 length: 14
CDR3 protein: CASSAPRTADTQYF
CDR3 DNA: TGTGCCAGCAGTGCTCCGAGGACCGCAGATACGCAGTATTTT

J gene: TRBJ2-1
clone size: many
V gene: TRBV11-2
D gene: -
CDR3 length: 15
CDR3 protein: CASSLGGATYNEQFF
CDR3 DNA: TGTGCCAGCAGCTTAGGAGGCGCGACCTACAATGAGCAGTTCTTC

J gene: TRBJ2-5
clone size: many
V gene: TRBV2
D gene: -
CDR3 length: 14
CDR3 protein: CASSAPFEEETQYF
CDR3 DNA: TGTGCCAGCAGTGCCCCCTTCGAGGAAGAGACCCAGTACTTC

J gene: TRBJ2-5
clone size: -
V gene: TRBV20-1
D gene: -
CDR3 length: 14
CDR3 protein: CSAKRAGFQETQYF
CDR3 DNA: TGCAGTGCTAAGCGGGCGGGTTTTCAAGAGACCCAGTACTTC

J gene: TRBJ2-3
clone size: many
V gene: TRBV7-6
D gene: -
CDR3 length: 16
CDR3 protein: CASSFRPGRATDTQYF
CDR3 DNA: TGTGCCAGCAGCTTTAGGCCGGGCCGGGCTACAGATACGCAGTATTTT

J gene: TRBJ2-7
clone size: -
V gene: TRBV4-3
D gene: -
CDR3 length: 16
CDR3 protein: CASSQDQRGLWYEQYF
CDR3 DNA: TGCGCCAGCAGCCAAGATCAACGCGGCCTGTGGTACGAGCAGTACTTC

J gene: TRBJ2-1
clone size: -
V gene: TRBV2
D gene: TRBD2
CDR3 length: 19
CDR3 protein: CASSEVASGRSLGGGEQFF
CDR3 DNA: TGTGCCAGCAGTGAAGTGGCTAGCGGGAGGTCCCTTGGGGGGGGTGAGCAGTTCTTC

J gene: TRBJ2-3
clone size: many
V gene: TRBV30
D gene: TRBD2
CDR3 length: 14
CDR3 protein: CAWSTSGSTDTQYF
CDR3 DNA: TGTGCCTGGAGTACTAGCGGGAGCACAGATACGCAGTATTTT

J gene: TRBJ1-1
clone size: -
V gene: TRBV10-3
D gene: -
CDR3 length: 12
CDR3 protein: CAISERDTEAFF
CDR3 DNA: TGTGCCATCAGTGAGAGGGACACTGAAGCTTTCTTT

J gene: TRBJ2-3
clone size: many
V gene: TRBV7-8
D gene: -
CDR3 length: 14
CDR3 protein: CASSLSARTDTQYF
CDR3 DNA: TGTGCCAGCAGCTTATCGGCGAGGACAGATACGCAGTATTTT

J gene: TRBJ2-2
clone size: many
V gene: TRBV20-1
D gene: TRBD1
CDR3 length: 13
CDR3 protein: CSAQQGATGELFF
CDR3 DNA: TGCAGTGCCCAACAGGGGGCCACCGGGGAGCTGTTTTTT

J gene: TRBJ2-6
clone size: -
V gene: TRBV3-1
D gene: TRBD1
CDR3 length: 18
CDR3 protein: CASSLVRPGGNGANVLTF
CDR3 DNA: TGTGCCAGCAGTCTAGTAAGGCCAGGGGGTAATGGGGCCAACGTCCTGACTTTC

J gene: TRBJ1-2
clone size: few
V gene: TRBV27
D gene: -
CDR3 length: 12
CDR3 protein: CASKDSHYSYTF
CDR3 DNA: TGTGCCAGCAAAGACTCCCACTATAGCTACACCTTC

J gene: TRBJ1-5
clone size: -
V gene: TRBV12-3/TRBV12-4
D gene: TRBD1
CDR3 length: 14
CDR3 protein: CASSLGQLGQPQHF
CDR3 DNA: TGTGCCAGCAGCCTGGGACAGCTCGGTCAGCCCCAGCATTTT

J gene: TRBJ2-7
clone size: few
V gene: TRBV4-1
D gene: TRBD2
CDR3 length: 20
CDR3 protein: CASSQGAGLAGISGSYEQYF
CDR3 DNA: TGCGCCAGCAGCCAAGGGGCGGGACTAGCGGGAATCTCCGGCTCCTACGAGCAGTACTTC

J gene: TRBJ2-7
clone size: few
V gene: TRBV5-1
D gene: -
CDR3 length: 17
CDR3 protein: CASSLAQGGWSSYEQYF
CDR3 DNA: TGCGCCAGCAGCTTGGCCCAGGGAGGTTGGAGCTCCTACGAGCAGTACTTC